This T cell receptor (beta chain) was captured by sequencing in a study of response to subunit inactivated influenza vaccine. Via MiXCR, TCRdb re-called the RT-PCR reads, giving one row per CDR3 protein. The sample holds 600,000 to 700,000 distinct CDR3 sequences, about 15% seen once. This clonotype was recorded many times. The germline V gene has CDR1 LGHNA and CDR2 YNFKEQ. Trimming took off 5 bases at V and 9 bases at J, with 8 bases between the two ends. This CDR3 region has 11 residues. This clonotype originated in a man over 45 who received an inactivated influenza vaccine. This material consisted of PBMCs from blood, taken roughly 15 days before vaccination. The chain is built from TRBV4-2 and TRBJ2-4; D is unclear. CDR3 loop: CASSGGAIQYF. Here the CDR3 DNA reads TGTGCCAGCAGCGGTGGCGCCATTCAGTACTTC.